One and the same sample provided the 25 T cell receptor beta chains below, sequenced in a study of vaccination and CD4 T cells after COVID-19 (dated by TCRdb to between 2021 and 2022). The sample's treatment or condition label, decoded: roughly 10-day PBMC culture with coronavirus spike peptide pools or control peptides (ViraFEST assay). Their antigens are not known. Library preparation was by PCR. The data were produced on an Illumina iSeq 100. TCR sequencing of DNA from cultured CD4+ T cells used the Oncomine TCR Beta short-read assay at the Johns Hopkins FTIC core. TCRdb reprocessed the public reads (quality trimming at Q25 with fastp, clone calling with MiXCR) and kept in-frame beta chains. For every CDR3 protein sequence, its rows merge into one entry that carries the most common genes and DNA. The sample yields roughly 14,000 distinct CDR3 sequences; about 47% were counted once. The top ten hold 16% of the sample.

Sequencing used CD4+ T cells from blood, cultured in vitro. The receptors originated from a human donor who had recovered from COVID-19.

This clonotype appeared a few times. The rearrangement links TRBV20-1 to TRBJ2-3, with D unclear. Germline CDR1 is DFQATT and CDR2 is SNEGSKA (reference sequence). The CDR3 length is 12 residues. V shed 3 bases and J shed 2 bases, with 6 bases lying between them. CDR3 residues: CSASENTDTQYF. Here the CDR3 DNA reads TGCAGTGCTAGTGAGAACACAGATACGCAGTATTTT.

The genes are TRBV20-1 and TRBJ2-7; 11 bases agree with TRBD2. This CDR3 has 14 amino acids. The germline CDR1 and CDR2 sequences are DFQATT and SNEGSKA (reference sequence). The V and J ends lost 6 bases and 2 bases, in that order; junction bases with no gene match: 6. The CDR3: CSALTSGRAYEQYF. CDR3 sequence (DNA): TGCAGTGCGCTTACTAGCGGGAGAGCCTACGAGCAGTACTTC.

The rearrangement uses TRBV9 and TRBJ2-5; 8 bases map to TRBD2. V lost 8 bases and J lost 5; bases outside the gene matches: 8. Germline CDR1 reads SGDLS; CDR2 reads YYNGEE. The CDR3 extends over 13 amino acids. CDR3 nucleotide sequence: TGTGCCAGTTCCGAAACGGGGGGGGAGACCCAGTACTTC. Its translation is CASSETGGETQYF.

The chain carries TRBV14 and TRBJ2-6; tentative D call: TRBD1 (6 bases). This CDR3 comprises 16 residues. V was trimmed by 4 bases and J by 0 bases, leaving 10 bases between them. Germline V gene data show CDR1 as SGHDN and CDR2 as FVKESK. CDR3 DNA: TGTGCCAGCAGCCGGGGGACACACTCTGGGGCCAACGTCCTGACTTTC. This encodes CASSRGTHSGANVLTF.

The chain is built from TRBV7-3 and TRBJ2-6; tentatively, D is TRBD1 (5 bases). This CDR3 comprises 17 residues. The ends were cut back, 5 bases at V and 0 bases at J, with 14 bases in the middle. Germline V gene sequence: CDR1 SGHTA, CDR2 FQGTGA. In DNA form, the CDR3 reads TGTGCCAGCAGCCCGCAACCAGGGAACTCTGGGGCCAACGTCCTGACTTTC. This translates into CASSPQPGNSGANVLTF.

This rearrangement joins TRBV5-1 to TRBJ1-1; D unclear. V was trimmed by 1 base and J by 4 bases, leaving 11 bases between them. Per germline, CDR1 SGHRS and CDR2 YFSETQ. The CDR3 has 14 amino acids. The CDR3 region is CASSLPGLATEAFF. DNA of the CDR3: TGCGCCAGCAGCTTGCCCGGATTAGCCACTGAAGCTTTCTTT.

This clonotype was seen only once. The chain has TRBV6-4 and TRBJ2-3, with D maybe TRBD2 (6 bases). CDR1 is MRHNA and CDR2 is SNTAGT in the germline V gene. With 3 bases removed from V and 0 bases from J, the gap between germline ends came to 7 bases. The CDR3 runs 14 residues. The DNA for the CDR3 is TGTGCCAGCAGTGAAGGGACTAGCACAGATACGCAGTATTTT. It translates to CASSEGTSTDTQYF.

This clonotype was counted between two and nine times. The chain has TRBV30 and TRBJ2-7, with D possibly TRBD1 on 5 matching bases. V was trimmed by 8 bases and J by 2 bases, leaving 16 bases between them. Germline values: CDR1 GTSNPN, CDR2 SVGIG (reference sequence). This CDR3 is built from 13 residues. CDR3 in amino acids: CATKGRTTYEQYF. CDR3 bases: TGTGCCACGAAGGGCAGGACAACCTACGAGCAGTACTTC. The whole variable domain, filled in from reference TRBV30 and TRBJ2-7, reads SQTIHQWPATLVQPVGSPLSLECTVEGTSNPNLYWYRQAAGRGLQLLFYSVGIGQISSEVPQNLSASRPQDRQFILSSKKLLLSDSGFYLCATKGRTTYEQYFGPGTRLTVT.

In its sample, this clonotype was seen a few times. The V call is TRBV28, the J call TRBJ2-3; D is undetermined. Trimming removed 5 bases at V and 6 bases at J, with 6 bases between. The germline CDR1 and CDR2 sequences are MDHEN and SYDVKM. CDR3 length equals 11 residues. CDR3 coding DNA: TGTGCCAGCAGTCCACGGGATACGCAGTATTTT. Protein sequence: CASSPRDTQYF.

This clonotype was recorded a few times. V is TRBV21-1 and J is TRBJ1-1; the table's D call TRBD1 went unverified against the DNA. TRBV21-1 is shown as a pseudogene. The CDR3 loop spans 15 amino acids. The chain's CDR3 is CASGMDRDEGAEAFF. The CDR3 DNA reads TGTGCCAGCGGAATGGACAGGGACGAGGGGGCTGAAGCTTTCTTT.

The rearrangement links TRBV15 to TRBJ1-5; D is uncertain. The ends were cut back, 0 bases at V and 7 bases at J, with 7 bases in the middle. Germline V gene data show CDR1 as LNHNV and CDR2 as YYDKDF (reference sequence). The CDR3 contains 13 residues. CDR3 DNA: TGTGCCACCAGCAGAGATCCCTCCCAGCCCCAGCATTTT. Translating it yields CATSRDPSQPQHF.

CDR3 sequence reads: CASSIVEASDGTQYF. As DNA, the CDR3 is TGTGCCAGTAGTATAGTAGAGGCTAGCGACGGTACGCAGTATTTT. The V call is TRBV19, the J call TRBJ2-3, with D possibly TRBD2 on 6 matching bases. V was trimmed by 1 base and J by 8 bases, leaving 16 bases between them. The CDR3 has 15 amino acids. Germline V CDR1 and CDR2: LNHDA, SQIVND (reference sequence).

This chain joins TRBV15 and TRBJ2-7; D call uncertain. The CDR3 runs to 13 residues. Germline CDR1 reads LNHNV; CDR2 reads YYDKDF (reference sequence). V dropped 1 base and J dropped 6 bases, with 10 bases sitting between them. For the CDR3, the DNA is TGTGCCACCAGCAGAGGGACCATCAGCGAGCAGTACTTC. This encodes CATSRGTISEQYF.

The V gene is TRBV19, the J gene TRBJ1-1; D gene ambiguous. The CDR3 contains 13 residues. Trimming left V 5 bases short and J 4 bases short, with 11 bases between. The germline V gene has CDR1 LNHDA and CDR2 SQIVND (reference sequence). The CDR3 nucleotides read TGTGCCAGTAGTCTAATCTCCACCACTGAAGCTTTCTTT. Translation: CASSLISTTEAFF.

V and J are TRBV5-1 and TRBJ1-1; 8 bases are shared with TRBD1. The CDR3 runs 15 residues. V was pared by 0 bases and J by 3 bases, with 4 bases of the junction left unmatched. CDR1 is SGHRS, CDR2 YFSETQ, per germline. The CDR3 loop reads CASSLEGRGHTEAFF. The CDR3 DNA is TGCGCCAGCAGCTTGGAGGGCAGGGGGCACACTGAAGCTTTCTTT.

The chain links TRBV19 to TRBJ2-5; D unclear. CDR1 LNHDA and CDR2 SQIVND come from the germline V gene (reference sequence). This CDR3 has 14 residues. V was trimmed by 6 bases and J by 5 bases, leaving 16 bases between them. CDR3 amino acids: CASSPNEFRETQYF. For the CDR3, the DNA is TGTGCCAGTAGCCCGAACGAGTTCCGGGAGACCCAGTACTTC.

The chain is built from TRBV24-1 and TRBJ1-3; possible D gene TRBD1, 5 bases. Trimming stripped 3 bases from V and 0 bases from J, with 11 bases between. The CDR3 has 16 residues. CDR1 is KGHDR and CDR2 is SFDVKD in the germline V gene. The CDR3 is CATSDPTADSGNTIYF. The CDR3 region has the DNA TGTGCCACCAGTGATCCGACAGCCGACTCTGGAAACACCATATATTTT.

The J gene is TRBJ2-5, the V gene TRBV5-1; 8 nucleotides line up with TRBD2. This CDR3 has 15 residues. J gave up 2 bases and V 5 bases, and 8 bases lay outside the gene matches. Germline CDR1 reads SGHRS; CDR2 reads YFSETQ. The CDR3 reads CASRPDPSGQETQYF. For the CDR3, the DNA is TGCGCCAGCAGACCCGACCCTAGCGGGCAAGAGACCCAGTACTTC. Full variable domain (rest looked up from reference TRBV5-1 and TRBJ2-5): KAGVTQTPRYLIKTRGQQVTLSCSPISGHRSVSWYQQTPGQGLQFLFEYFSETQRNKGNFPGRFSGRQFSNSRSEMNVSTLELGDSALYLCASRPDPSGQETQYFGPGTRLLVL.

V is TRBV20-1 and J is TRBJ1-1; D not certain. There are 12 residues in the CDR3. CDR1 and CDR2 (germline): DFQATT, SNEGSKA (reference sequence). V lost 3 bases and J 2 bases, leaving 7 bases between the germline ends. CDR3 protein: CSASLKNTEAFF. DNA of the CDR3: TGCAGTGCTAGTCTCAAAAACACTGAAGCTTTCTTT.

The chain uses TRBV30 and TRBJ2-5; 7 bases agree with TRBD2. Unmatched junction bases numbered 9, after V lost 6 bases and J lost 2 bases. This CDR3 contains 14 residues. CDR1 and CDR2 (germline): GTSNPN, SVGIG (reference sequence). CDR3 amino acids: CACHPSGVQETQYF. CDR3 nucleotides: TGTGCCTGCCACCCAAGCGGGGTTCAAGAGACCCAGTACTTC.

This clonotype turned up a few times. V usage is TRBV30 and J usage is TRBJ2-5; 10 bases are shared with TRBD2. CDR3 length: 13 amino acids. V trimming: 5 bases; J trimming: 4 bases; junction bases outside the gene matches: 4. Germline V gives CDR1 GTSNPN, CDR2 SVGIG (reference sequence). CDR3 nucleotide sequence: TGTGCCTGGGCTAGCGGGAGAAGAGAGACCCAGTACTTC. Protein product: CAWASGRRETQYF.

The chain is built from TRBV5-4 and TRBJ2-5, with 14 bases fitting TRBD2. The CDR3 runs to 17 residues. Trimming took 4 bases from V and 6 from J; bases not matched to a gene: 11. Germline loops: CDR1 SGHNT, CDR2 YYREEE (reference sequence). CDR3 sequence: CASSMGLAGDLRQTQYF. CDR3 nucleotide sequence: TGTGCCAGCAGCATGGGACTAGCGGGAGACCTACGGCAGACCCAGTACTTC.

The gene calls are TRBV20-1 and TRBJ2-7; possibly TRBD2 for D (6 bases). CDR3 length equals 14 residues. Germline-derived CDR1 and CDR2 are DFQATT and SNEGSKA (reference sequence). The ends were cut back, 0 bases at V and 2 bases at J, with 11 bases in the middle. The CDR3 spells CSAREASAAYEQYF. The CDR3 DNA reads TGCAGTGCTAGAGAAGCTAGCGCAGCCTACGAGCAGTACTTC.

The chain couples TRBV20-1 to TRBJ1-5, with TRBD1 as a possible D gene (5 bases). This CDR3 has 14 residues. CDR1 and CDR2 from the germline V gene are DFQATT and SNEGSKA (reference sequence). V was cut by 5 bases and J by 5 bases, with 16 bases left in between. The CDR3 loop reads CSALRGRVDQPQHF. The CDR3 nucleotides read TGCAGTGCTCTACGCGGCAGGGTGGATCAGCCCCAGCATTTT.

This clonotype has more than one count but fewer than ten. This chain joins TRBV6-1 and TRBJ1-1; 7 bases agree with TRBD1. Germline CDR1 and CDR2: MNHNS and SASEGT. The CDR3 runs to 14 residues. The V and J ends lost 4 bases and 2 bases, in that order; junction bases with no gene match: 4. The CDR3 sequence: CASSGQGRNTEAFF. In DNA, the CDR3 is TGTGCCAGCAGTGGACAGGGAAGAAACACTGAAGCTTTCTTT.